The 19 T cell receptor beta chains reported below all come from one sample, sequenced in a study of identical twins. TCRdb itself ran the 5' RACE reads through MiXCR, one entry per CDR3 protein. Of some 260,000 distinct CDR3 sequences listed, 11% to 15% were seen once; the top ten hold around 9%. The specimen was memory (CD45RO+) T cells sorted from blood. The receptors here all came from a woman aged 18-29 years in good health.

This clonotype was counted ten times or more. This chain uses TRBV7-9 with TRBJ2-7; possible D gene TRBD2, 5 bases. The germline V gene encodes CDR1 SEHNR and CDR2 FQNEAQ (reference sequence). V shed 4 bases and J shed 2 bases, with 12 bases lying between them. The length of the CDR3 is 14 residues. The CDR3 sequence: CASSSAGITYEQYF. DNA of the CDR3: TGTGCCAGCAGCTCCGCCGGGATCACCTACGAGCAGTACTTC.

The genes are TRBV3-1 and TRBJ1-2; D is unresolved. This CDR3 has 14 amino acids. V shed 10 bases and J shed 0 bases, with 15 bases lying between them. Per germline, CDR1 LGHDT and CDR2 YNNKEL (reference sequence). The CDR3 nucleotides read TGTGCCATATATAGACCGGGAACTAACTATGGCTACACCTTC. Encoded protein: CAIYRPGTNYGYTF.

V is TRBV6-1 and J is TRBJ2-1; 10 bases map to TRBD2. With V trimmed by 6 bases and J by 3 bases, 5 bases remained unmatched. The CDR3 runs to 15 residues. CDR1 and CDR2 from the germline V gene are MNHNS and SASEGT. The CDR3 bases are TGTGCCAGCAGGTCAAGCGGGAGGGACTACAATGAGCAGTTCTTC. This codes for CASRSSGRDYNEQFF.

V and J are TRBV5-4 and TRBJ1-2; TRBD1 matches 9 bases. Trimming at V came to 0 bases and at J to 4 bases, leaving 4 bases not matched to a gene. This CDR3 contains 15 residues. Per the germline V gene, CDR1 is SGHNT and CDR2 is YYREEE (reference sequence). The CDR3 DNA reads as TGTGCCAGCAGCTTGGGACAGGGGGTTTCCTATGGCTACACCTTC. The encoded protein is CASSLGQGVSYGYTF.

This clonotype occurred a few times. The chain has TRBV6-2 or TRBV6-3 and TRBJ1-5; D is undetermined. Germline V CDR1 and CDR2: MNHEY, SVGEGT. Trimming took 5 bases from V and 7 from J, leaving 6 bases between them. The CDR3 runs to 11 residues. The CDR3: CASSDGQPQHF. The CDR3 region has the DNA TGTGCCAGCAGTGACGGGCAGCCCCAGCATTTT.

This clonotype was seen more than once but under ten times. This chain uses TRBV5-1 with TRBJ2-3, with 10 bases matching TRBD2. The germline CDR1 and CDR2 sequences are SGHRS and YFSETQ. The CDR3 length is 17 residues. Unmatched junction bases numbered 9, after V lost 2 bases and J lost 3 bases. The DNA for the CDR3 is TGCGCCAGCAGCTTTTCGCTAGCGGGAGTCGAGACAGATACGCAGTATTTT. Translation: CASSFSLAGVETDTQYF. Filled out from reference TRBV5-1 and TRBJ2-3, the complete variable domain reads KAGVTQTPRYLIKTRGQQVTLSCSPISGHRSVSWYQQTPGQGLQFLFEYFSETQRNKGNFPGRFSGRQFSNSRSEMNVSTLELGDSALYLCASSFSLAGVETDTQYFGPGTRLTVL.

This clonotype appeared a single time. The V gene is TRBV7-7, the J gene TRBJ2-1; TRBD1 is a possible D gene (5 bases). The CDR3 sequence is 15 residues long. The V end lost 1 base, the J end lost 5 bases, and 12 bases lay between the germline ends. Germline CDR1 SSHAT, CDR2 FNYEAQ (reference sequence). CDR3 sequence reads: CASSLGRAANNEQFF. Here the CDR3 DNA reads TGTGCCAGCAGCTTAGGCAGGGCCGCTAACAATGAGCAGTTCTTC.

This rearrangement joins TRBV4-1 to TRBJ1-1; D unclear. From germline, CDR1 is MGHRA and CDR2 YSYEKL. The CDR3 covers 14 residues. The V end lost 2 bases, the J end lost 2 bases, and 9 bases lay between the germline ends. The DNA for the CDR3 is TGCGCCAGCAGCCAACGCACGATTAACACTGAAGCTTTCTTT. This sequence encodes CASSQRTINTEAFF.

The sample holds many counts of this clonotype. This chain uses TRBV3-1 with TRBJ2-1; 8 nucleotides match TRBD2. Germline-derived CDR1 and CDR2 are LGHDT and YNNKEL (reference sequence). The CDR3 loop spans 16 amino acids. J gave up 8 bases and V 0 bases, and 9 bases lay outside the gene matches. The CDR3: CASSQDFGGGPDEQFF. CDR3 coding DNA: TGTGCCAGCAGCCAAGATTTCGGGGGGGGCCCAGATGAGCAGTTCTTC.

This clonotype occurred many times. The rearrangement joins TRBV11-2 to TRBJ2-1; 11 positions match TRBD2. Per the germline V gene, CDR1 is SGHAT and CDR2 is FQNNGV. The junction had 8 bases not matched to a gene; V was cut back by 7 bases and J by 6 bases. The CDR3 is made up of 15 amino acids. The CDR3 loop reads CASTFGTSGLNEQFF. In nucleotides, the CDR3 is TGTGCCAGCACCTTTGGGACTAGCGGTCTCAATGAGCAGTTCTTC. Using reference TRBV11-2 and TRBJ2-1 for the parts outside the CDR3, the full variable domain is EAGVAQSPRYKIIEKRQSVAFWCNPISGHATLYWYQQILGQGPKLLIQFQNNGVVDDSQLPKDRFSAERLKGVDSTLKIQPAKLEDSAVYLCASTFGTSGLNEQFFGPGTRLTVL.

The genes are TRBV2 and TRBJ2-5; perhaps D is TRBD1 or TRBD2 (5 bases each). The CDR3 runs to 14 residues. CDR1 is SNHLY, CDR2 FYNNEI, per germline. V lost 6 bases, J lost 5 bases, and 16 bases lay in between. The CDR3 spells CASRGERGGETQYF. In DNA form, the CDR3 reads TGTGCCAGCAGGGGGGAAAGGGGCGGCGAGACCCAGTACTTC.

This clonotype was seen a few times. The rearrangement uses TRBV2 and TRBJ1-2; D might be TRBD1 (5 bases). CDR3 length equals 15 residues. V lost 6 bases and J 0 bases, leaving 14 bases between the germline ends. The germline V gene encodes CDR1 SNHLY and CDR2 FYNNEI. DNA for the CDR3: TGTGCCAGCAGGAGGGACCTTTCAGCTAACTATGGCTACACCTTC. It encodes CASRRDLSANYGYTF.

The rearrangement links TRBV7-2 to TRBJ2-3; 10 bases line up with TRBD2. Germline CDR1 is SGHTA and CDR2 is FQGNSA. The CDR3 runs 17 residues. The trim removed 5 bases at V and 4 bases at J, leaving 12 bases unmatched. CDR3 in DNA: TGTGCCAGCAGCCTAGTAGGGGGTAGCGGGAGGTCAGATACGCAGTATTTT. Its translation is CASSLVGGSGRSDTQYF. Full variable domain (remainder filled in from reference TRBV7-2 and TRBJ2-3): GAGVSQSPSNKVTEKGKDVELRCDPISGHTALYWYRQSLGQGLEFLIYFQGNSAPDKSGLPSDRFSAERTGGSVSTLTIQRTQQEDSAVYLCASSLVGGSGRSDTQYFGPGTRLTVL.

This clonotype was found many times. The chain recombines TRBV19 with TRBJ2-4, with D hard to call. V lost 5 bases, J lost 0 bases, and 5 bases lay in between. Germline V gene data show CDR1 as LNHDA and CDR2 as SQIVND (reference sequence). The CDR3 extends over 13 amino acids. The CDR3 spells CASSPLAKNIQYF. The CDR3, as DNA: TGTGCCAGTAGTCCCCTAGCCAAAAACATTCAGTACTTC. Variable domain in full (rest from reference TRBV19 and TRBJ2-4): DGGITQSPKYLFRKEGQNVTLSCEQNLNHDAMYWYRQDPGQGLRLIYYSQIVNDFQKGDIAEGYSVSREKKESFPLTVTSAQKNPTAFYLCASSPLAKNIQYFGAGTRLSVL.

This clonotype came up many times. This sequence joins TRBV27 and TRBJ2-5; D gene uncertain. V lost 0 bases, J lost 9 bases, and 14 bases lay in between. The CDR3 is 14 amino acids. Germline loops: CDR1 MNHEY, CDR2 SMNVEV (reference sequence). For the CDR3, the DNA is TGTGCCAGCAGTTTATCAATCGCGGCTGGGCCCCAGTACTTC. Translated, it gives CASSLSIAAGPQYF.

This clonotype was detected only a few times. CDR3 amino acids: CASSPHPRLAGGHEQFF. The CDR3 coding sequence is TGTGCCAGCAGTCCCCACCCGAGACTAGCGGGCGGGCATGAGCAGTTCTTC. This chain links TRBV6-2 or TRBV6-3 with TRBJ2-1; 10 bases line up with TRBD2. V lost 5 bases to trimming and J lost 8 bases; unmatched junction nucleotides: 15. The germline CDR1 and CDR2 sequences are MNHEY and SVGEGT. The CDR3 consists of 17 residues.

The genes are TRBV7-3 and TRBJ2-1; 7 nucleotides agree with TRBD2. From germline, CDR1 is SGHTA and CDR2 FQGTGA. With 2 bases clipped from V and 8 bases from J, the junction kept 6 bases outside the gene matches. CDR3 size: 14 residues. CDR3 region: CASSLRAGRDEQFF. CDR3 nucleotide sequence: TGTGCCAGCAGCTTACGAGCGGGGCGCGATGAGCAGTTCTTC.

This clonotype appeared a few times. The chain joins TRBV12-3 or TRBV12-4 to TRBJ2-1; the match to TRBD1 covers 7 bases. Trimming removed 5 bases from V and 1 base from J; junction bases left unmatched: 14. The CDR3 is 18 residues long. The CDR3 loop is CASSPLADRDESYNEQFF. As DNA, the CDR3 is TGTGCCAGCAGTCCCCTAGCCGACAGGGATGAGTCCTACAATGAGCAGTTCTTC.

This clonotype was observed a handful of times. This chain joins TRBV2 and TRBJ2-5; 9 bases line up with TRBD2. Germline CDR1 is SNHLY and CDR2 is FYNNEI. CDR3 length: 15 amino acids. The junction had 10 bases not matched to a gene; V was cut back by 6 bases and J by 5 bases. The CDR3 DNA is TGTGCCAGCAGCGCCGGGCGGGGGGGCGTGGAGACCCAGTACTTC. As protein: CASSAGRGGVETQYF.